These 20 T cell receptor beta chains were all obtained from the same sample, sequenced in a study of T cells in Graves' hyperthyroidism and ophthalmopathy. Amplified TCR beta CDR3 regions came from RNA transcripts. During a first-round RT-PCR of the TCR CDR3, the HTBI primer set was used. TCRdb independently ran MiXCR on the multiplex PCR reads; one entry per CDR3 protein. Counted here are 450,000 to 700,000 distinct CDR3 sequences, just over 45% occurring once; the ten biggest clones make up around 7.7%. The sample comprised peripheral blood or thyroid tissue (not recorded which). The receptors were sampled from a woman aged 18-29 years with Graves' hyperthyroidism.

In DNA form, the CDR3 reads TGTGCCAGCAGTTACTCGGGCCCGGCGGGGGAGCTGTTTTTT. It codes for CASSYSGPAGELFF. This chain connects TRBV6-2 or TRBV6-3 to TRBJ2-2; no clear D gene. The CDR3 spans 14 residues. Per the germline V gene, CDR1 is MNHEY and CDR2 is SVGEGT. V shed 0 bases and J shed 8 bases, with 10 bases lying between them.

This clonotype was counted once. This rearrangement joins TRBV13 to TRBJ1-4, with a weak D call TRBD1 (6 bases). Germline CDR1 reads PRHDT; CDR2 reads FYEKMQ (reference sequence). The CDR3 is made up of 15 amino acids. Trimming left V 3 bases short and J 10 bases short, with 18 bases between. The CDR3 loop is CASSLGGQHSGKLFF. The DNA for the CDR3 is TGTGCCAGCAGCTTGGGGGGACAACACTCTGGAAAACTGTTTTTT. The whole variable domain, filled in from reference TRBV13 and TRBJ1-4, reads AAGVIQSPRHLIKEKRETATLKCYPIPRHDTVYWYQQGPGQDPQFLISFYEKMQSDKGSIPDRFSAQQFSDYHSELNMSSLELGDSALYFCASSLGGQHSGKLFFGSGTQLSVL.

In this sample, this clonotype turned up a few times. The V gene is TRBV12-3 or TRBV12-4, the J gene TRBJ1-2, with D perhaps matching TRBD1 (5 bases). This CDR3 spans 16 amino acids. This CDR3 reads CARDEGREVSNYGYTF. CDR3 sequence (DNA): TGTGCTAGAGATGAAGGCAGGGAGGTATCTAACTATGGCTACACCTTC.

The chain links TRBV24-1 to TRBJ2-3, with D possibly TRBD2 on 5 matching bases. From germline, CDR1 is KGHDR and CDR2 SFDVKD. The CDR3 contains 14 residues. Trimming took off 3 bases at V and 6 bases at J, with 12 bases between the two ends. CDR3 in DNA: TGTGCCACCAGTGATCGGGGAAGATGGGATACGCAGTATTTT. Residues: CATSDRGRWDTQYF.

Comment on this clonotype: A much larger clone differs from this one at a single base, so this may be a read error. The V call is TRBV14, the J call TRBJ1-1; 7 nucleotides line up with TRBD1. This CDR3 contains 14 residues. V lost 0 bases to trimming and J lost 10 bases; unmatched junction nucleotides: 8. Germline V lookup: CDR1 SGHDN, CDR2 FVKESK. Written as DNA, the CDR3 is TGTGCCAGCAGCCAAGACCCCGGGACAGTAGGAGCTTTCTTT. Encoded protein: CASSQDPGTVGAFF.

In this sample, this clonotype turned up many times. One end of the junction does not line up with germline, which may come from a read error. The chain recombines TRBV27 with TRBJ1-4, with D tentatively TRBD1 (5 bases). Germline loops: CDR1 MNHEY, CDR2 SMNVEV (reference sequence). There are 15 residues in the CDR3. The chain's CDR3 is CASRTPGRINGKLFF. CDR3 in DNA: TGTGCCAGCAGAACTCCGGGACGGATTAATGGAAAACTGTTTTTT.

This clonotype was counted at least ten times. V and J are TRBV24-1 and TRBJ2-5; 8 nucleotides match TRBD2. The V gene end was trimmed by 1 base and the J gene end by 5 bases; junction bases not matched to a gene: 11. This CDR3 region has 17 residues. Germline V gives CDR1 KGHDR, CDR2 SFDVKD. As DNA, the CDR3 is TGTGCCACCAGTGATTTCGGCGCTTCGGGAGGGGAGGAGACCCAGTACTTC. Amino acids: CATSDFGASGGEETQYF.

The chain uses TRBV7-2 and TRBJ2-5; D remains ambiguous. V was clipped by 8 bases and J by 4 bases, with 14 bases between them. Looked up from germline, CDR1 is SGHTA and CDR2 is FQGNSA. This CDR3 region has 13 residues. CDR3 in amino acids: CASSPPARETQYF. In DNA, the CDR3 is TGTGCCAGCTCACCACCGGCCAGAGAGACCCAGTACTTC.

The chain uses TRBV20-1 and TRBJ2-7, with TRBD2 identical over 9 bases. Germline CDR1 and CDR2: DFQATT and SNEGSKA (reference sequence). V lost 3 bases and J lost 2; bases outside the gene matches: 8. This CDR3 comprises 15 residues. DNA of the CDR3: TGCAGTGCTAGCTTCATAGCGGGGGCTACCTACGAGCAGTACTTC. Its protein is CSASFIAGATYEQYF.

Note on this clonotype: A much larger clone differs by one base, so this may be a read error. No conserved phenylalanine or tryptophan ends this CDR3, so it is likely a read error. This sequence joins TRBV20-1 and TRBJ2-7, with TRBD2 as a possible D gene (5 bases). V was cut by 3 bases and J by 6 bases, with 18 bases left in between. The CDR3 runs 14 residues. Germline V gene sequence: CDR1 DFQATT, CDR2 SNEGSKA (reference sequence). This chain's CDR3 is CSASPPPSGGEQYL. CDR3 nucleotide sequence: TGCAGTGCTAGCCCCCCCCCCAGCGGCGGCGAGCAGTACCTC.

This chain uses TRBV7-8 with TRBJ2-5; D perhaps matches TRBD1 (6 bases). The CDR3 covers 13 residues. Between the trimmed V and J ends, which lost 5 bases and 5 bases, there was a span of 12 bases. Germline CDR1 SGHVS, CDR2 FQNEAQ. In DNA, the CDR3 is TGTGCCAGCAGCCCAGCAGGGGACGAGACCCAGTACTTC. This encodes CASSPAGDETQYF.

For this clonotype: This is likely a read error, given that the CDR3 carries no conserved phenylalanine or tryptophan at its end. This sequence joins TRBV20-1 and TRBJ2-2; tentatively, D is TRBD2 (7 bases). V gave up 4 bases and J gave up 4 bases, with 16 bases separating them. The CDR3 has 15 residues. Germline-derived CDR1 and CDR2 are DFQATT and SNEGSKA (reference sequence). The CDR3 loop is CSAKRGGVGTGELFS. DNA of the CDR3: TGCAGTGCTAAAAGGGGGGGCGTAGGCACCGGGGAGCTGTTTTCT.

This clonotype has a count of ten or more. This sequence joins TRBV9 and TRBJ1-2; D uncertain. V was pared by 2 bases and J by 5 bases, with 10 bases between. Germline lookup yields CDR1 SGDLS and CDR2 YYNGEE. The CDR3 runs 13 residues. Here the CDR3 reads CASSVGNAYGYTF. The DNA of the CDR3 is TGTGCCAGCAGCGTGGGGAATGCTTATGGCTACACCTTC.

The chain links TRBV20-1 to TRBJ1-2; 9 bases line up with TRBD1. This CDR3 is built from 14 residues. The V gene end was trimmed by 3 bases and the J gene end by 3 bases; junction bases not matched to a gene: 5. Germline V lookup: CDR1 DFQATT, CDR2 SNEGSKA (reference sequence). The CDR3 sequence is CSASNGTGYYGYTF. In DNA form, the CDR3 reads TGCAGTGCTAGCAACGGGACAGGGTACTATGGCTACACCTTC.

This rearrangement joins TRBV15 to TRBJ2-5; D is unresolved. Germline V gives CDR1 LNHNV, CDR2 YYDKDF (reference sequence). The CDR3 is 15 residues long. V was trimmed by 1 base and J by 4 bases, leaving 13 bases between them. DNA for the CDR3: TGTGCCACCAGCAGAGGCACTAAGGGCACAGAGACCCAGTACTTC. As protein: CATSRGTKGTETQYF.

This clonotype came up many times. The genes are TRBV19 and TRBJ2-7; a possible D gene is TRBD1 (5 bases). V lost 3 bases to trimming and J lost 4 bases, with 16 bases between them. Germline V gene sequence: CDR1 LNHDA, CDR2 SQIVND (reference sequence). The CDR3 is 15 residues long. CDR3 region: CASSILSGHLYEQYF. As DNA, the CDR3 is TGTGCCAGTAGTATCCTGTCAGGACACCTATACGAGCAGTACTTC.

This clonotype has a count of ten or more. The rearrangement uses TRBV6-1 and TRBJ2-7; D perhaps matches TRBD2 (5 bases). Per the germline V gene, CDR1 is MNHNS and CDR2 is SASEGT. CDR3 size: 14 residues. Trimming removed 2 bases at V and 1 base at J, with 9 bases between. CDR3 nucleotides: TGTGCCAGCAGTGAAATGGACTCTTCCTACGAGCAGTACTTC. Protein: CASSEMDSSYEQYF.

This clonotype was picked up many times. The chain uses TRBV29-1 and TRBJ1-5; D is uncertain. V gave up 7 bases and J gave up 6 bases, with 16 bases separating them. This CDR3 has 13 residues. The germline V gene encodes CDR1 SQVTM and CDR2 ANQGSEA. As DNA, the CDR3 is TGCAGCGCCGGGCCTGACACCGGTCAGCCCCAGCATTTT. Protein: CSAGPDTGQPQHF.

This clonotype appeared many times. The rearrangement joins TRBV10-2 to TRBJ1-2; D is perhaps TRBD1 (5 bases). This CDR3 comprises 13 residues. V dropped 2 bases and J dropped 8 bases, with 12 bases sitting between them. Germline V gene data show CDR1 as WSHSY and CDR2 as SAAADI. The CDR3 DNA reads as TGCGCCAGCAGTGAGGACGTGAGGGACGGCTACACCTTC. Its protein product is CASSEDVRDGYTF.

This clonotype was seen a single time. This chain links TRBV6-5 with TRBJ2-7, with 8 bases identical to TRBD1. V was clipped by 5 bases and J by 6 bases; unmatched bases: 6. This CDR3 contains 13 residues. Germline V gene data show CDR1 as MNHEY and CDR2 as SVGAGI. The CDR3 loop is CASSSRDRTEQYF. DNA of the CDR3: TGTGCCAGCAGTAGCCGGGACAGGACCGAGCAGTACTTC.